The 29 T cell receptor beta chains below were found in one sample sequenced in a study of Graves' ophthalmopathy and Graves' hyperthyroidism. Amplification of the TCR beta CDR3 regions used RNA transcripts (as template). First-round RT-PCR with HTBI primers preceded a second-round multiplex PCR. TCRdb reanalysed the multiplex PCR reads using MiXCR and keeps one entry per CDR3 protein. Here the sample spans almost 400,000 distinct CDR3 sequences, approximately 16% being singletons. Sample: peripheral blood. These receptors all stem from a woman between 18 and 29 years old with Graves' ophthalmopathy.

This clonotype occurred many times. This chain joins TRBV27 and TRBJ1-2; a weak D match, TRBD1 (6 bases). The CDR3 runs to 14 residues. Trimming shortened V by 8 bases and J by 3 bases, and 16 bases separated the two germline ends. CDR1 is MNHEY and CDR2 is SMNVEV in the germline V gene (reference sequence). CDR3 DNA sequence: TGTGCCAGCTCTGAGACAGGCTCCTACTATGGCTACACCTTC. It codes for CASSETGSYYGYTF.

This clonotype was picked up many times. V gene TRBV12-3 or TRBV12-4 combines with J gene TRBJ2-3, with D possibly being TRBD1 (6 bases). This CDR3 region has 15 residues. Trimming pared 7 bases from V and 2 bases from J, leaving 16 bases between. CDR3 sequence: CASILGQSSTDTQYF. Here the CDR3 DNA reads TGTGCCAGCATTCTCGGACAGTCGTCCACAGATACGCAGTATTTT.

This clonotype was seen many times. CDR3 in DNA: TGTGCCAGCAGTTACCCTCAGGAGTGGGGAGGCGACGAGCAGTACTTC. It specifies CASSYPQEWGGDEQYF. This rearrangement joins TRBV6-2 or TRBV6-3 to TRBJ2-7; TRBD2 is a possible D gene (6 bases). Germline assignment: CDR1 MNHEY and CDR2 SVGEGT. V was pared by 2 bases and J by 5 bases, with 19 bases between. The CDR3 contains 16 residues.

In its sample, this clonotype was seen a few times. This clone may be a read error of a much larger clone one base away. The J gene is TRBJ1-2, the V gene TRBV30; D is possibly TRBD1 (6 bases). The CDR3 is made up of 13 amino acids. CDR1 and CDR2 (germline): GTSNPN, SVGIG (reference sequence). The CDR3 region has the DNA TGTGCCTGGAGTCAGGACAGCCCGGATGGCCACACCTTC. It is translated as CAWSQDSPDGHTF.

This clonotype was seen at least ten times. This sequence joins TRBV7-2 and TRBJ2-7, with no clear D. This CDR3 contains 12 residues. The V end was cut by 5 bases, the J end by 6 bases, with 11 bases between. The germline gives CDR1 SGHTA, CDR2 FQGNSA. CDR3 loop: CASSPSYPEQYF. The CDR3 coding sequence is TGTGCCAGCAGCCCTTCCTATCCCGAGCAGTACTTC.

This clonotype was recorded many times. CDR3 DNA: TGTGCCATCATGACCGGGACACCTAGGACTGAAGCTTTCTTT. Protein: CAIMTGTPRTEAFF. V is TRBV10-3 and J is TRBJ1-1; D is perhaps TRBD1 (6 bases). The ends were cut back, 7 bases at V and 5 bases at J, with 17 bases in the middle. Germline CDR1 and CDR2: ENHRY and SYGVKD. This CDR3 spans 14 amino acids.

This clonotype was seen repeatedly, ten times or more. This CDR3 reads CSVEGPRTEAFF. For the CDR3, the DNA is TGCAGCGTTGAAGGACCGAGGACTGAAGCTTTCTTT. V gene TRBV29-1 combines with J gene TRBJ1-1; D remains ambiguous. The V end lost 1 base, the J end lost 5 bases, and 8 bases lay between the germline ends. This CDR3 contains 12 residues. CDR1 is SQVTM, CDR2 ANQGSEA, per germline.

The chain employs TRBV11-2 and TRBJ2-7; 9 bases fit TRBD2. The length of the CDR3 is 15 residues. CDR1 and CDR2 (germline): SGHAT, FQNNGV. The V segment lost 0 bases and the J segment 3 bases; nucleotides outside the gene matches: 3. The DNA for the CDR3 is TGTGCCAGCAGCTTAGAGGCGGGAGGGCACTACGAGCAGTACTTC. It is translated as CASSLEAGGHYEQYF.

There are many counts of this clonotype. The rearrangement uses TRBV9 and TRBJ1-1; D is undetermined. The ends were cut back, 0 bases at V and 1 base at J, with 10 bases in the middle. CDR3 length equals 15 residues. Germline assignment: CDR1 SGDLS and CDR2 YYNGEE. The CDR3, as DNA: TGTGCCAGCAGCGTAGGAGATAGCTGGAACACTGAAGCTTTCTTT. Protein: CASSVGDSWNTEAFF.

In this sample, this clonotype turned up many times. J is TRBJ2-4 and V is TRBV20-1; a possible D gene is TRBD2 (6 bases). The CDR3 spans 15 residues. CDR1 and CDR2 (germline): DFQATT, SNEGSKA (reference sequence). V was shortened by 3 bases and J by 0 bases, with 12 bases between the two germline ends. Here the CDR3 reads CSARGLLLAKNIQYF. The DNA of the CDR3 is TGCAGTGCTAGGGGACTCTTGCTAGCCAAAAACATTCAGTACTTC.

This clonotype turned up a few times. The rearrangement joins TRBV6-2 or TRBV6-3 to TRBJ2-2; D is possibly TRBD1 (5 bases). The CDR3 is 17 amino acids. V was clipped by 1 base and J by 6 bases, with 18 bases between them. CDR1 is MNHEY and CDR2 is SVGEGT in the germline V gene. The CDR3 sequence is CASSYLPSRQLAGELFF. CDR3 nucleotides: TGTGCCAGCAGTTACTTACCCTCGAGACAGTTGGCCGGGGAGCTGTTTTTT.

This clonotype was counted at least ten times. V usage is TRBV25-1 and J usage is TRBJ1-6, with TRBD1 as a possible D gene (5 bases). This CDR3 comprises 12 residues. V lost 10 bases and J 6 bases, leaving 10 bases between the germline ends. Germline assignment: CDR1 MGHDK and CDR2 SYGVNS. The CDR3 bases are TGTGCCAATCGGGGGTTTAATTCACCCCTCCACTTT. This gives the protein CANRGFNSPLHF.

This clonotype came up many times. This chain connects TRBV11-2 to TRBJ1-3; no clear D gene. The CDR3 runs 17 residues. Germline-derived CDR1 and CDR2 are SGHAT and FQNNGV. V dropped 1 base and J dropped 0 bases, with 13 bases sitting between them. The CDR3 here is CASSLVGLGNSGNTIYF. CDR3 DNA: TGTGCCAGCAGCTTAGTAGGTTTAGGGAACTCTGGAAACACCATATATTTT.

This clonotype was recorded many times. This sequence joins TRBV6-2 or TRBV6-3 and TRBJ2-7; D gene unclear. V was clipped by 2 bases and J by 6 bases, with 29 bases between them. The CDR3 has 19 residues. Germline V gives CDR1 MNHEY, CDR2 SVGEGT. Here the CDR3 DNA reads TGTGCCAGCAGTTACGGCGGCAGGTGGCCCTCCCCTGGCCATTCCGAGCAGTACTTC. Encoded protein: CASSYGGRWPSPGHSEQYF.

The chain links TRBV19 to TRBJ1-1; unclear D gene. V shed 5 bases and J shed 0 bases, with 13 bases lying between them. This CDR3 spans 15 amino acids. The germline V gene encodes CDR1 LNHDA and CDR2 SQIVND (reference sequence). The CDR3 DNA sequence: TGTGCCAGTAGTGCCTCCCCCGCTCTGAACACTGAAGCTTTCTTT. Translation: CASSASPALNTEAFF. The full variable domain, in which reference TRBV19 and TRBJ1-1 provide the parts outside the CDR3, is DGGITQSPKYLFRKEGQNVTLSCEQNLNHDAMYWYRQDPGQGLRLIYYSQIVNDFQKGDIAEGYSVSREKKESFPLTVTSAQKNPTAFYLCASSASPALNTEAFFGQGTRLTVV.

This clonotype appeared many times. The CDR3 DNA follows: TGTGCCAGCACTTTGACTAGCGACTACGAGCAGTACTTC. Translating it yields CASTLTSDYEQYF. The chain carries TRBV6-2 or TRBV6-3 and TRBJ2-7, with 8 bases aligning to TRBD2. This CDR3 has 13 amino acids. Looked up from germline, CDR1 is MNHEY and CDR2 is SVGEGT. J was trimmed by 3 bases and V by 7 bases; bases with no gene match: 5.

This clonotype was detected many times. The gene calls are TRBV12-3 or TRBV12-4 and TRBJ2-5; the match to TRBD1 covers 7 bases. J was trimmed by 1 base and V by 7 bases; bases with no gene match: 12. The CDR3 sequence is 16 residues long. CDR3: CASMGQHDRLQETQYF. The CDR3 coding sequence is TGTGCCAGCATGGGACAGCACGACCGGCTCCAAGAGACCCAGTACTTC.

The chain uses TRBV2 and TRBJ2-7; 8 nucleotides agree with TRBD1. Trimming removed 7 bases from V and 2 bases from J; junction bases left unmatched: 10. Per germline, CDR1 SNHLY and CDR2 FYNNEI. CDR3 length: 15 amino acids. In nucleotides, the CDR3 is TGTGCCAGCAATTCCCCGGGACAGGCCGCCTACGAGCAGTACTTC. Residues: CASNSPGQAAYEQYF.

In this sample, this clonotype turned up many times. The chain recombines TRBV7-9 with TRBJ1-5; D remains ambiguous. V lost 0 bases and J lost 6, with 6 bases in between. The CDR3 totals 13 residues. Per the germline V gene, CDR1 is SEHNR and CDR2 is FQNEAQ (reference sequence). The CDR3, as DNA: TGTGCCAGCAGCTTAGCCCAGCTTCAGCCCCAGCATTTT. Translation: CASSLAQLQPQHF. The full variable domain, in which reference TRBV7-9 and TRBJ1-5 provide the parts outside the CDR3, is DTGVSQNPRHKITKRGQNVTFRCDPISEHNRLYWYRQTLGQGPEFLTYFQNEAQLEKSRLLSDRFSAERPKGSFSTLEIQRTEQGDSAMYLCASSLAQLQPQHFGDGTRLSIL.

This clonotype was seen many times. The gene calls are TRBV11-2 and TRBJ2-7; 8 nucleotides match TRBD1. The germline V gene has CDR1 SGHAT and CDR2 FQNNGV. This CDR3 contains 15 residues. With 3 bases clipped from V and 3 bases from J, the junction kept 7 bases outside the gene matches. CDR3 region: CASSLDRDEGYEQYF. The CDR3 DNA is TGTGCCAGCAGCTTGGACAGGGATGAAGGCTACGAGCAGTACTTC.

This clonotype was observed at least ten times. V is TRBV4-1 and J is TRBJ1-5; TRBD1 aligns across 7 bases. The germline V gene has CDR1 MGHRA and CDR2 YSYEKL. The CDR3 is 16 amino acids. Trimming took 4 bases from V and 5 from J; bases not matched to a gene: 11. This chain's CDR3 is CASSLPGQPQDQPQHF. The CDR3 DNA reads as TGCGCCAGCAGCCTTCCGGGACAGCCTCAGGATCAGCCCCAGCATTTT.

This clonotype was observed many times. The chain carries TRBV7-3 and TRBJ2-5, with D unresolved. The V gene's germline CDR1 is SGHTA and CDR2 FQGTGA. The CDR3 runs 14 residues. V was trimmed by 8 bases and J by 1 base, leaving 14 bases between them. The CDR3 bases are TGTGCCAGCCAGAGGTCGCCTGGCCAAGAGACCCAGTACTTC. Translation gives CASQRSPGQETQYF.

This clonotype was seen repeatedly, ten times or more. The V and J genes are TRBV30 and TRBJ1-1; no clear D gene. This CDR3 is 11 amino acids long. Deletions cut 5 bases from V and 5 bases from J, with 9 bases between. Germline V gene sequence: CDR1 GTSNPN, CDR2 SVGIG (reference sequence). The CDR3: CAWVDVTEAFF. The CDR3, as DNA: TGTGCCTGGGTAGACGTGACTGAAGCTTTCTTT.

This clonotype was recorded at least ten times. In DNA form, the CDR3 reads TGCGCCAGCAGCTTGGAGACATCGAATCTGGGGCTGTTTTTT. Translating gives CASSLETSNLGLFF. The gene calls are TRBV5-1 and TRBJ1-4; D not certain. The V gene's germline CDR1 is SGHRS and CDR2 YFSETQ. V was clipped by 0 bases and J by 14 bases, with 17 bases between them. This CDR3 comprises 14 residues. Filled out from reference TRBV5-1 and TRBJ1-4, the complete variable domain reads KAGVTQTPRYLIKTRGQQVTLSCSPISGHRSVSWYQQTPGQGLQFLFEYFSETQRNKGNFPGRFSGRQFSNSRSEMNVSTLELGDSALYLCASSLETSNLGLFFGSGTQLSVL.

This clonotype was detected ten times or more. The chain is built from TRBV7-9 and TRBJ1-5; TRBD1 is a possible D gene (6 bases). The V gene lost 5 bases and the J gene lost 1 base, with 18 bases spanning the gap. The CDR3 loop spans 17 amino acids. CDR1 is SEHNR, CDR2 FQNEAQ, per germline (reference sequence). The CDR3 reads CASSPPLGGESNQPQHF. The CDR3 coding sequence is TGTGCCAGCAGCCCTCCCCTAGGGGGGGAGAGCAATCAGCCCCAGCATTTT.

This clonotype was counted only a few times. The chain uses TRBV6-1 and TRBJ2-7, with TRBD2 matching over 8 bases. Germline V gene sequence: CDR1 MNHNS, CDR2 SASEGT. V gave up 4 bases and J gave up 9 bases; unmatched junction bases: 11. The CDR3 runs to 14 residues. CDR3 protein: CASSARRREGRQYF. The CDR3 region has the DNA TGTGCCAGCAGTGCGAGACGACGGGAGGGCAGGCAGTACTTC.

This clonotype showed up many times. V usage is TRBV28 and J usage is TRBJ2-2; 10 nucleotides align to TRBD2. Trimming took 2 bases from V and 0 from J; bases not matched to a gene: 6. Germline V gives CDR1 MDHEN, CDR2 SYDVKM. This CDR3 spans 18 amino acids. As DNA, the CDR3 is TGTGCCAGCAGTTTAGTCGGACTAGCGGTCCCGAACACCGGGGAGCTGTTTTTT. Amino acid sequence: CASSLVGLAVPNTGELFF. The whole variable domain, remainder taken from reference TRBV28 and TRBJ2-2, is DVKVTQSSRYLVKRTGEKVFLECVQDMDHENMFWYRQDPGLGLRLIYFSYDVKMKEKGDIPEGYSVSREKKERFSLILESASTNQTSMYLCASSLVGLAVPNTGELFFGEGSRLTVL.

The chain recombines TRBV7-8 with TRBJ1-5, with D possibly being TRBD1 (6 bases). V was trimmed by 5 bases and J by 7 bases, leaving 15 bases between them. Germline V lookup: CDR1 SGHVS, CDR2 FQNEAQ. The CDR3 spans 14 residues. This CDR3 is CASSRIGGVQPQHF. CDR3 bases: TGTGCCAGCAGCCGAATAGGGGGGGTCCAGCCCCAGCATTTT.

This clonotype was counted ten times or more. The chain couples TRBV6-2 or TRBV6-3 to TRBJ2-7; possibly TRBD1 or TRBD2 for D (5 bases each). Per germline, CDR1 MNHEY and CDR2 SVGEGT. The CDR3 is 16 residues long. V was cut by 7 bases and J by 0 bases, with 19 bases left in between. The CDR3 DNA is TGTGCCAGCACCCTGCCCGGGGACCCGACCTCCTACGAGCAGTACTTC. Protein product: CASTLPGDPTSYEQYF.